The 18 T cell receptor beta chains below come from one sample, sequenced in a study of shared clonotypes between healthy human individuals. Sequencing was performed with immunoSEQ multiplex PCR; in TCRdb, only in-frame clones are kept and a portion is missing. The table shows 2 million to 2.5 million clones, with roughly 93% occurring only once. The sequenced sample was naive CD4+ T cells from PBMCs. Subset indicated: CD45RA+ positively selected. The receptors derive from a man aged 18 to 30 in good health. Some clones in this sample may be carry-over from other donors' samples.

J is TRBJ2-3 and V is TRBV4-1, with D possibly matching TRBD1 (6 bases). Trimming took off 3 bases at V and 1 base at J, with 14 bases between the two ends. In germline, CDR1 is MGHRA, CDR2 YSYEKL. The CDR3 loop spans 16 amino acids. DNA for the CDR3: TGCGCCAGCAGCCACCCCCTGAGGACAGGCACAGATACGCAGTATTTT. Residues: CASSHPLRTGTDTQYF.

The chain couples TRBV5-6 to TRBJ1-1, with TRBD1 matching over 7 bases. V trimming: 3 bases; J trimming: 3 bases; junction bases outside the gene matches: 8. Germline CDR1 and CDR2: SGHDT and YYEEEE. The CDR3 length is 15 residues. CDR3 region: CASSSQRTGHTEAFF. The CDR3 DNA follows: TGTGCCAGCAGCTCACAAAGGACAGGCCACACTGAAGCTTTCTTT.

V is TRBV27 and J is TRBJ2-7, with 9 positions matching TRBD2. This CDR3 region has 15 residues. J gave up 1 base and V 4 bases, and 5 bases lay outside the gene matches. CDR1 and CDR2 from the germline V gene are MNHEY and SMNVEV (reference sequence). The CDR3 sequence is CASSSPTSGSYEQYF. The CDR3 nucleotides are TGTGCCAGCAGTTCCCCGACTAGCGGATCCTACGAGCAGTACTTC.

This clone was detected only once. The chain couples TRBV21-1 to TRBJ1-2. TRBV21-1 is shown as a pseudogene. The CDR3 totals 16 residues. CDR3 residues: CASSPYHGDTNYGYTF. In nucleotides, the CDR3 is TGTGCCAGCAGCCCCTACCATGGGGATACTAACTATGGCTACACCTTC.

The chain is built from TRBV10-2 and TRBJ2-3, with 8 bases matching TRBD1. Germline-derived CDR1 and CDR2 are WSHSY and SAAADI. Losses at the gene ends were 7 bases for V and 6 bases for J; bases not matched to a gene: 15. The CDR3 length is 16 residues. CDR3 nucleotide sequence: TGCGCCAGCACGTCCTCCACAGGGGGTGGGGCGGATACGCAGTATTTT. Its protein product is CASTSSTGGGADTQYF.

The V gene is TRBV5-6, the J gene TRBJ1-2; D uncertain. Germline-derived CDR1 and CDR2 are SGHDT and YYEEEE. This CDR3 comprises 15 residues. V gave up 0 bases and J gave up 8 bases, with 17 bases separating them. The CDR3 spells CASSLGRPLSGGYTF. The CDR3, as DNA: TGTGCCAGCAGCTTGGGCAGACCACTATCAGGAGGCTACACCTTC.

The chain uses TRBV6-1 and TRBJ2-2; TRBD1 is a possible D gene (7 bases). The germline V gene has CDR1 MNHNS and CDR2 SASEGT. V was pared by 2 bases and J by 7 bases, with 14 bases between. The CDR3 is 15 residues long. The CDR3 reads CASSELRQGGGELFF. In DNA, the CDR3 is TGTGCCAGCAGTGAACTAAGGCAGGGGGGCGGGGAGCTGTTTTTT.

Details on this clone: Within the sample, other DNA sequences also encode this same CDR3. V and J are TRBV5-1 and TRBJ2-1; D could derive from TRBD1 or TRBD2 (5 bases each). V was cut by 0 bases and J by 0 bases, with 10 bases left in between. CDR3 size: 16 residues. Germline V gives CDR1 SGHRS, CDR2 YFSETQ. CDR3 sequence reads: CASSLAAGSSYNEQFF. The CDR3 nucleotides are TGCGCCAGCAGCTTGGCAGCAGGGAGCTCCTACAATGAGCAGTTCTTC. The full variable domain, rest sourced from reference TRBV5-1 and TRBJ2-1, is KAGVTQTPRYLIKTRGQQVTLSCSPISGHRSVSWYQQTPGQGLQFLFEYFSETQRNKGNFPGRFSGRQFSNSRSEMNVSTLELGDSALYLCASSLAAGSSYNEQFFGPGTRLTVL.

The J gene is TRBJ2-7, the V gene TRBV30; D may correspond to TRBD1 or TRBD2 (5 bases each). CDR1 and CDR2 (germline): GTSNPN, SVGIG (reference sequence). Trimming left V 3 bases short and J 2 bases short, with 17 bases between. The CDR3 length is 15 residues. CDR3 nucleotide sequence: TGTGCCTGGAGAAACTGGGACGGACGCACCTACGAGCAGTACTTC. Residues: CAWRNWDGRTYEQYF.

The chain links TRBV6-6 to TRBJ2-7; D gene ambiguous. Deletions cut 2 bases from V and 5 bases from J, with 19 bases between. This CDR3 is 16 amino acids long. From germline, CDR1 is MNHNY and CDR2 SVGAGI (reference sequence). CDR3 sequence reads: CASSYPGQDPLDEQYF. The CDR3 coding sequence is TGTGCCAGCAGTTACCCTGGTCAGGACCCTTTAGACGAGCAGTACTTC.

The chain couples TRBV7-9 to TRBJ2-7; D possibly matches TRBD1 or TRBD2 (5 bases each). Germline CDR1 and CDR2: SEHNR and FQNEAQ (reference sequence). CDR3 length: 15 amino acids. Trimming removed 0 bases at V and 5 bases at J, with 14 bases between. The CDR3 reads CASSLAGPILDEQYF. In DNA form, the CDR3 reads TGTGCCAGCAGCTTAGCGGGACCGATTCTAGACGAGCAGTACTTC.

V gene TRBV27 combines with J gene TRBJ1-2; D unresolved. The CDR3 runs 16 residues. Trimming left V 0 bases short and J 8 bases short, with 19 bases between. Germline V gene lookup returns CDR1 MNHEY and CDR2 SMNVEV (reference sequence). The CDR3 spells CASSLSSLIPGVGYTF. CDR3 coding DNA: TGTGCCAGCAGTTTATCGTCCCTTATACCCGGGGTCGGCTACACCTTC.

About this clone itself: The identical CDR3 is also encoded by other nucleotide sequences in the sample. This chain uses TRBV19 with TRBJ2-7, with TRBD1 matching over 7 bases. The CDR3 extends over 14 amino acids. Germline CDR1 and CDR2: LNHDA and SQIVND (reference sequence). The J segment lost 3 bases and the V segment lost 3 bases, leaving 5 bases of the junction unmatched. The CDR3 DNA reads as TGTGCCAGTAGTATTGGTCAGGGGGTCTACGAGCAGTACTTC. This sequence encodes CASSIGQGVYEQYF.

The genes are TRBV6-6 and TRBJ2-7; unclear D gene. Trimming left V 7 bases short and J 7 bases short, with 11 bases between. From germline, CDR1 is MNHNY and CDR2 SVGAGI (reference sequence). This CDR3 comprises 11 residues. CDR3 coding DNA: TGTGCCAGCACAAACTACGGGGAGCAGTACTTC. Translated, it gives CASTNYGEQYF.

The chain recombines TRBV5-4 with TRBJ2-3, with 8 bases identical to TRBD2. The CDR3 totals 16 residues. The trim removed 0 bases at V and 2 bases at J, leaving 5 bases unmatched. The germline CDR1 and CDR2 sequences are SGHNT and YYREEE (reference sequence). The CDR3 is CASSLATSGYTDTQYF. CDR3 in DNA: TGTGCCAGCAGCTTGGCTACTAGCGGATACACAGATACGCAGTATTTT.

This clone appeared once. The CDR3 nucleotides are TGTGCCACAGGACAGGGGGCCTACGAGCAGTACTTC. It translates to CATGQGAYEQYF. This chain connects TRBV10-3 to TRBJ2-7, with TRBD1 matching over 10 bases. The CDR3 totals 12 residues. J was trimmed by 2 bases and V by 10 bases; bases with no gene match: 2. Germline lookup yields CDR1 ENHRY and CDR2 SYGVKD.

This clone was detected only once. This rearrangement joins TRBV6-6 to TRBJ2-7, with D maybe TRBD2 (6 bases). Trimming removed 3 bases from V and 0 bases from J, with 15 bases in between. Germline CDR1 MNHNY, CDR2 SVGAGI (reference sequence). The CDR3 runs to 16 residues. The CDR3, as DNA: TGTGCCAGCAGTTATCCCCTGGGGGGACCCTCCTACGAGCAGTACTTC. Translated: CASSYPLGGPSYEQYF.

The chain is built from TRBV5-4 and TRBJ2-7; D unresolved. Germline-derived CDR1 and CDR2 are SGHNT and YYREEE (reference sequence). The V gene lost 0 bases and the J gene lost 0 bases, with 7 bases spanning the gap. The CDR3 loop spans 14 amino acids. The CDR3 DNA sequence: TGTGCCAGCAGCTTGGAGCCTGACTCCTACGAGCAGTACTTC. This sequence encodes CASSLEPDSYEQYF.